This entry concerns a single T cell receptor (beta chain). The target of this receptor is not known. Base qualities are not provided; no much larger clone lies one nucleotide away. The donors were healthy, HIV-negative adults who had no recently reported acute infections or vaccinations. Only Caucasian adults living in Nashville, Tennessee, USA were represented among the donors. CD4+ T cells were enriched by magnetic negative selection; naive cells were then positively selected on CD45RA, and the negative fraction formed the memory subset. Blood was collected by leukapheresis, and PBMCs were isolated by Ficoll-Histopaque density gradient centrifugation and then cryopreserved in liquid nitrogen vapor phase. Analytical flow cytometry was used to check the purity and quantity of every magnetically sorted T cell population. From each sorted fraction, genomic DNA was isolated and quantified by UV absorbance on a Nanodrop 2000c.

This record comes from a study of shared clonotypes between healthy human individuals (dated by TCRdb to the early 2020s). Some background on the complete study: A couple of women and a few men aged 18 to 49 years were included in the cohort. For each donor, CD4 naive and CD4 memory were each run on three plates, CD8 naive on two plates, and CD8 memory on one plate. To estimate repertoire size and how much clonotype sharing occurs between individuals, the study deeply sequenced the blood TCR repertoires of roughly 5 healthy adults. Leukapheresis yielded between about 0.9 and 9 billion PBMCs per donor. To increase sequencing depth and limit assay-specific biases, different laboratories used diverse techniques to prepare libraries and sequence TCR repertoires.

The CDR3 contains 16 residues, cysteine and phenylalanine counted. Only the CDR3 DNA is retained, 48 bases long and in frame from the first base. Trimming removed 8 bases from V and 1 base from J, leaving 18 bases between the germline ends. CDR1 and CDR2 are read off the germline V gene as SNHLY and FYNNEI. Findings and caveats that apply to the study as a whole: Because the study included only a small number of donors, the genetic and exposure-history diversity represented was limited. Even with the large sequencing depth, rarefaction of the sorted-subset datasets indicated that sequencing was incomplete. Larger estimated clonotype richness was generally found for naive subsets than for memory subsets. Sampling was restricted to blood, and TCR repertoires in tissue are likely to differ from TCR repertoires in blood. Higher generation probabilities were observed for clonotypes shared by all four sorted-subset donors than for non-shared clonotypes. Pairwise subsampling led to the expectation that sequencing depth would affect the degree of clonotype sharing among donors. Across four donors, approximately 5% of naive CD4, roughly 3.8% of naive CD8, 2% to 2.5% of memory CD4, and approximately 0.4% of memory CD8 clonotypes were shared.

TCR CDR3 regions were amplified from genomic DNA by multiplex PCR using the deep immunoSEQ assay. For each cell subset, the extracted genomic DNA was distributed evenly across all wells of several immunoSEQ 96-well plates, and each plate served as one replicate. Each replicate PCR for sorted subsets received roughly 0.2 ug genomic DNA, equal to roughly 30,000 T cell genomes. Purified libraries were quantified with a Qubit 3.0 fluorometer, sized on a Bioanalyzer 2100, and re-quantified with the KAPA Library Quantification kit. Every immunoSEQ 96-well plate was sequenced on a separate single-read 150-cycle Illumina NextSeq 550 flow cell. Per the original workflow: Because only junctional sequences without quality scores were contained in the immunoSEQ output, filtering matching that applied to full-length reads could not be performed. Sequences were annotated with PyIR, a Python wrapper for IgBLAST v1.9, and V/J genes and CDR3 were assigned using IMGT germline references. Reads were filtered out if the reads had weak V/J assignments (E-value above 1e-6), no CDR3, stop codons, out-of-frame junctions, or ambiguous translated residues. V3J clonotypes were defined as sequences sharing the same inferred V gene, J gene, and CDR3 amino acid sequence. To compute the percentage overlap between repertoires, the number of shared unique clonotypes was divided by the size of the smaller repertoire. Three approaches were used to assess repertoire richness: RTK rarefaction, the Chao1 estimator, and Recon v2.1 estimates of unobserved clonotypes. Generation probabilities were computed with OLGA for all TCRbeta clonotypes obtained by the gDNA method from several donors. TCRdb retrieved this table from immuneACCESS and kept in-frame rearrangements only. Not all clones are present; in checked studies, unresolved V genes account for under half, and no reason is known for the remainder. That table gives V, J and clone size, and the DNA gave D and trimming. Across this sample there are 2.3 million or so clones, with 85% to 95% seen only once. Roughly 0.36% of the sample comes from the top ten.

This chain joins TRBV2 to TRBJ2-1; the D gene is possibly TRBD2, with 5 bases matching. The receptor comes from a young man in good health. Some clones in this sample may be carry-over from other donors' samples. Material for sequencing was naive CD4+ T cells from PBMCs. In the paper's terms, the cell subset or site label means: CD45RA+ positively selected. The DNA sequence follows: TGTGCCAGCGGGTCCCTCCCCAAGCGGTCCTACAATGAGCAGTTCTTC. Its protein reads: CASGSLPKRSYNEQFF. Beyond the CDR3, the reference TRBV2 and TRBJ2-1 genes provide the residues; the full variable domain reads: EPEVTQTPSHQVTQMGQEVILRCVPISNHLYFYWYRQILGQKVEFLVSFYNNEISEKSEIFDDQFSVERPDGSNFTLKIRSTKLEDSAMYFCASGSLPKRSYNEQFFGPGTRLTVL.